This TCR beta chain was captured in a study of T-cell reconstitution after alpha-beta-depleted transplantation in children. Germline V gives CDR1 MNHEY, CDR2 SVGAGI. The V end lost 2 bases, the J end lost 1 base, and 8 bases lay between the germline ends. CDR3 size: 14 residues. Unique molecular identifiers were incorporated when the TCRbeta library was constructed. TCRdb analysed the PCR reads with MiXCR anew, one entry per CDR3 protein. The sample comprises roughly 420,000 distinct CDR3 sequences, roughly 15% of which are singletons, and 29% rests with the top ten. The J gene is TRBJ2-5, the V gene TRBV6-5; tentative D call: TRBD1 (6 bases). The source is a boy younger than two who had a stem cell transplant for Wiskott-Aldrich syndrome, so the T cells may come from the graft donor. Here the sequenced sample was PBMCs, mostly from graft donor cells, taken 360 days after TCRalphabeta/CD19-depleted stem cell transplant. The CDR3 here is CASSYGGLQETQYF. Written as DNA, the CDR3 is TGTGCCAGCAGTTACGGGGGCCTCCAAGAGACCCAGTACTTC.